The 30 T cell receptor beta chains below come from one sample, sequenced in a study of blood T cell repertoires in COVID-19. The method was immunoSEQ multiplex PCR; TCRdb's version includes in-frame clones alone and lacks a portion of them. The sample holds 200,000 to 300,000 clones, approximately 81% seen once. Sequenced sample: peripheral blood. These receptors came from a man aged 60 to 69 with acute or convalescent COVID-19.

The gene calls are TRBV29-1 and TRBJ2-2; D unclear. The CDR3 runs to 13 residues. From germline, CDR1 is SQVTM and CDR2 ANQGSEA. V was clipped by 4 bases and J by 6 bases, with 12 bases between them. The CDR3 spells CSVAFGRSGELFF. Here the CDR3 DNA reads TGCAGCGTTGCCTTCGGTCGGTCCGGGGAGCTGTTTTTT.

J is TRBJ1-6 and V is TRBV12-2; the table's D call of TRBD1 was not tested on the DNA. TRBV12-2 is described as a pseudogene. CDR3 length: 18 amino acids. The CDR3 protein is CASRDPLGQSSYNSPLHF. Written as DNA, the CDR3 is TGTGCAAGTCGCGATCCCTTGGGACAGAGCTCCTATAATTCACCCCTCCACTTT.

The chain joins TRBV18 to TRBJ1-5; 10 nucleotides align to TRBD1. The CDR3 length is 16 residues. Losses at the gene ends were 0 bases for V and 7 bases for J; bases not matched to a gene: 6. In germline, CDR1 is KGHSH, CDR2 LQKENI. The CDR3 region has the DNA TGTGCCAGCTCACCACCGGGACAGGGGATCGGGCAGCCCCAGCATTTT. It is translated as CASSPPGQGIGQPQHF.

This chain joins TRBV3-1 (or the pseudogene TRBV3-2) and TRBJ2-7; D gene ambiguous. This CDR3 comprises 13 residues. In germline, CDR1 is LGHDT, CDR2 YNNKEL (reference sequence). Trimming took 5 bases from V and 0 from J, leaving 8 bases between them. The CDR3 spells CASSELDSYEQYF. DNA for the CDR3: TGTGCCAGCAGCGAATTAGACTCCTACGAGCAGTACTTC.

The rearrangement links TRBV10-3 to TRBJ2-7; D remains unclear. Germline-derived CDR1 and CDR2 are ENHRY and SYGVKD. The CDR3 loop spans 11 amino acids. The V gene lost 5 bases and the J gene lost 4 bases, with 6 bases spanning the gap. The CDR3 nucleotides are TGTGCCATCAGTTCAAATTACGAGCAGTACTTC. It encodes CAISSNYEQYF.

In DNA form, the CDR3 reads TGTGCCAGCGGGGGACACCCTGGGACTGAAGCTTTCTTT. Its translation: CASGGHPGTEAFF. This chain joins TRBV2 and TRBJ1-1, with TRBD1 as a possible D gene (6 bases). The length of the CDR3 is 13 residues. The ends were cut back, 8 bases at V and 5 bases at J, with 15 bases in the middle. The germline V gene encodes CDR1 SNHLY and CDR2 FYNNEI.

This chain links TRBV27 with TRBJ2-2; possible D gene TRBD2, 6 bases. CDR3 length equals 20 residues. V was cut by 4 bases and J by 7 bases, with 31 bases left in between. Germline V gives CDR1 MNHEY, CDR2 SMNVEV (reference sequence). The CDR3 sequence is CASSSTRDGLFLGGVGELFF. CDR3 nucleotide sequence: TGTGCCAGCAGTTCAACACGGGATGGACTATTCCTGGGTGGTGTCGGGGAGCTGTTTTTT.

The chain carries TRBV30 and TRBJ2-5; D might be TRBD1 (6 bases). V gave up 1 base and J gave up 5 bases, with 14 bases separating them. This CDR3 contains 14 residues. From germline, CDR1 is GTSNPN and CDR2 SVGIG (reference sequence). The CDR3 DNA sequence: TGTGCCTGGAGTGCAGGGGCCCGGAGGGAGACCCAGTACTTC. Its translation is CAWSAGARRETQYF.

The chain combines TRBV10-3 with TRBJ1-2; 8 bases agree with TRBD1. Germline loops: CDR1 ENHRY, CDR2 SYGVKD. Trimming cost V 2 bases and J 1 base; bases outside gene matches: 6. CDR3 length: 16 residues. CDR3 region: CAISEPGQVDNYGYTF. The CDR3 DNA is TGTGCCATCAGTGAGCCGGGACAGGTGGATAACTATGGCTACACCTTC.

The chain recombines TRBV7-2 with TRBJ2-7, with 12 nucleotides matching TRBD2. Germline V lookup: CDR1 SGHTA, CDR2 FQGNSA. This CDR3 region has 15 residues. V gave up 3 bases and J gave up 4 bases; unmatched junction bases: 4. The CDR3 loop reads CASSFGLAGLYEQYF. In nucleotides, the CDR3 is TGTGCCAGCAGCTTCGGACTAGCGGGATTATACGAGCAGTACTTC.

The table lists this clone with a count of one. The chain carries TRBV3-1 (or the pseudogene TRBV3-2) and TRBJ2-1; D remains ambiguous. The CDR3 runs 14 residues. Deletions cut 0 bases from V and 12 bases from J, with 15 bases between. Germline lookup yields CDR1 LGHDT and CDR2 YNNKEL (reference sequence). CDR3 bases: TGTGCCAGCAGCCAAGAAGGCGCCCATCCGGGGCAGTTCTTC. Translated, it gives CASSQEGAHPGQFF.

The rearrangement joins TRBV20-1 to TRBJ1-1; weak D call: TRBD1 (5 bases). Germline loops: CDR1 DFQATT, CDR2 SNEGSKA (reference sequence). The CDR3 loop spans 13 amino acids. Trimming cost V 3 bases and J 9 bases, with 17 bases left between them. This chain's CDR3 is CSASIQGYMKAFF. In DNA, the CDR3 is TGCAGTGCTAGTATTCAGGGTTATATGAAAGCTTTCTTT.

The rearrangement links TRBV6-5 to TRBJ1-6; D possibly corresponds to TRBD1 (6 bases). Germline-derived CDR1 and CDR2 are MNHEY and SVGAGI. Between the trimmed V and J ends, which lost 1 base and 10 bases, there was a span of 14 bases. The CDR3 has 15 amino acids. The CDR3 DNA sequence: TGTGCCAGCAGTTACTACAGGGCGAGTGACTCACCCCTCCACTTT. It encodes CASSYYRASDSPLHF.

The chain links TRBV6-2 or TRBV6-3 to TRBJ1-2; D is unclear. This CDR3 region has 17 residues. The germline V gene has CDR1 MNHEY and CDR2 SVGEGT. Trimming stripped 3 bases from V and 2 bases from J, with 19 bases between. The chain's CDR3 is CASSYSSTEARNYGYTF. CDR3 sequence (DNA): TGTGCCAGCAGTTATTCCTCCACCGAAGCCCGGAACTATGGCTACACCTTC.

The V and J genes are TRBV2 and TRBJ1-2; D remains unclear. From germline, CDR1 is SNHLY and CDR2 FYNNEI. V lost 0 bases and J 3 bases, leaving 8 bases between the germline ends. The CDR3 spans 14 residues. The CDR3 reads CASSEARSYYGYTF. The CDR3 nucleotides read TGTGCCAGCAGTGAAGCGCGCTCATACTATGGCTACACCTTC.

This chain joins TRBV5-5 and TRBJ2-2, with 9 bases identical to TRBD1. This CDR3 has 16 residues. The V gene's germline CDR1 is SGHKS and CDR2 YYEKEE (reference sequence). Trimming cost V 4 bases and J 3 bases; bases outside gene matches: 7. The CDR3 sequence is CASSPPGTGHTGELFF. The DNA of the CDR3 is TGTGCCAGCAGCCCGCCGGGGACAGGGCACACCGGGGAGCTGTTTTTT.

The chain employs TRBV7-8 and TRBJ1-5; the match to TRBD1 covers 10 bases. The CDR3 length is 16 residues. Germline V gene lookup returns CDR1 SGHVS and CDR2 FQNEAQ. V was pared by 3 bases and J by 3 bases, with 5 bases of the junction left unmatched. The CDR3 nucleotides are TGTGCCAGCAGCTTCAGGGACAGGGGCTCCAATCAGCCCCAGCATTTT. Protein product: CASSFRDRGSNQPQHF.

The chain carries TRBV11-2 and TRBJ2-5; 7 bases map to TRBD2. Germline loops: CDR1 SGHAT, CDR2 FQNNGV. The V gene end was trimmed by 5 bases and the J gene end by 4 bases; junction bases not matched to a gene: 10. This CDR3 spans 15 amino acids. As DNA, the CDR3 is TGTGCCAGCAGCCCCGTGGAGGGAGGGGCAGAGACCCAGTACTTC. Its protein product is CASSPVEGGAETQYF.

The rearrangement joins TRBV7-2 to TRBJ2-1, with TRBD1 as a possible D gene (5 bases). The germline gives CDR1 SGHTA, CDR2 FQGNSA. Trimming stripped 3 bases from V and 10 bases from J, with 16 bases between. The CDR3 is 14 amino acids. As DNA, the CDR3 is TGTGCCAGCAGCTTGGCTGCCAGGGTTCGGGAGCAGTTCTTC. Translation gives CASSLAARVREQFF.

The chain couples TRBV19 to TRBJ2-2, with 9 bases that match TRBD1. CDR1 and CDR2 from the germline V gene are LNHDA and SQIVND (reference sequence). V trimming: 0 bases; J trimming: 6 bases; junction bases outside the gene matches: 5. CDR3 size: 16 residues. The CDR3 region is CASSIEGQGFSGELFF. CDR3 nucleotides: TGTGCCAGTAGTATAGAGGGACAGGGATTTTCCGGGGAGCTGTTTTTT.

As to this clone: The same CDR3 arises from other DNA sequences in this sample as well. Written as DNA, the CDR3 is TGTGCCAGCAGTTTACTAGCGGGTGGCGCAGATACGCAGTATTTT. Amino acid sequence: CASSLLAGGADTQYF. V and J are TRBV27 and TRBJ2-3; TRBD2 agrees at 8 bases. This CDR3 is built from 15 residues. The junction had 5 bases not matched to a gene; V was cut back by 2 bases and J by 4 bases. Germline CDR1 MNHEY, CDR2 SMNVEV (reference sequence).

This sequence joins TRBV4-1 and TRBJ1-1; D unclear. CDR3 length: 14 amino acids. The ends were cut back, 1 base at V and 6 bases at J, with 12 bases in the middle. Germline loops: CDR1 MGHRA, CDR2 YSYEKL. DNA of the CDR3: TGCGCCAGCAGCCAAGTTGGGCAAATGGCTGAAGCTTTCTTT. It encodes CASSQVGQMAEAFF.

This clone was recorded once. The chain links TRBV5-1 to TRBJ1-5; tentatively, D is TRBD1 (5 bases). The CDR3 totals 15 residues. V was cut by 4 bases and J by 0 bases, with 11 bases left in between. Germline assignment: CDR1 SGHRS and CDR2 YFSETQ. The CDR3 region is CASSPGMNSNQPQHF. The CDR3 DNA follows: TGCGCCAGCAGCCCAGGGATGAATAGCAATCAGCCCCAGCATTTT.

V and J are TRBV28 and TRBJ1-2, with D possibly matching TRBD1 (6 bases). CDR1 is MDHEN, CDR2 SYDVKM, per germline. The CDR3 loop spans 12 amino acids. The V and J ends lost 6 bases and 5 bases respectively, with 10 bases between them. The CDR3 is CASRATGYGYTF. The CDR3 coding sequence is TGTGCCAGCAGAGCCACAGGGTATGGCTACACCTTC.

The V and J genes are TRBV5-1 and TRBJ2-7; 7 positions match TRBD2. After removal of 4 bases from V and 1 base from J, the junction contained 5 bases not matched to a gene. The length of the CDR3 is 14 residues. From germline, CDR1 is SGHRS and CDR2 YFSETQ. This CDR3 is CASSKLATSYEQYF. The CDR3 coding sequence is TGCGCCAGCAGCAAACTAGCGACTTCCTACGAGCAGTACTTC. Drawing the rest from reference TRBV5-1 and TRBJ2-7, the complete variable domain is KAGVTQTPRYLIKTRGQQVTLSCSPISGHRSVSWYQQTPGQGLQFLFEYFSETQRNKGNFPGRFSGRQFSNSRSEMNVSTLELGDSALYLCASSKLATSYEQYFGPGTRLTVT.

The CDR3 DNA is TGTGCCAGTAACAGGGCGCCTGCTCTCACAGATACGCAGTATTTT. This encodes CASNRAPALTDTQYF. The chain is built from TRBV2 and TRBJ2-3, with a tentative D call TRBD1 (6 bases). Trimming stripped 9 bases from V and 2 bases from J, with 18 bases between. The CDR3 runs 15 residues. Per germline, CDR1 SNHLY and CDR2 FYNNEI. Variable domain in full (rest from reference TRBV2 and TRBJ2-3): EPEVTQTPSHQVTQMGQEVILRCVPISNHLYFYWYRQILGQKVEFLVSFYNNEISEKSEIFDDQFSVERPDGSNFTLKIRSTKLEDSAMYFCASNRAPALTDTQYFGPGTRLTVL.

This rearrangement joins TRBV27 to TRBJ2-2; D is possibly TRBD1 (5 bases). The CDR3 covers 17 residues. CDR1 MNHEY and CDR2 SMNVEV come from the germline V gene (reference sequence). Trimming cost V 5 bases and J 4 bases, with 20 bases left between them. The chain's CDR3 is CASSPYYSTARTGELFF. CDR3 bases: TGTGCCAGCAGTCCCTACTACTCGACAGCCCGCACCGGGGAGCTGTTTTTT.

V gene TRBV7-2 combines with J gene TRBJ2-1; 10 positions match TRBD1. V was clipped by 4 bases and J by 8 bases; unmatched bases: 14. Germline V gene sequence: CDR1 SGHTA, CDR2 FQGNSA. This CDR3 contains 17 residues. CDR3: CASSSPLQRQGAHEQFF. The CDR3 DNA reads TGTGCCAGCAGCTCCCCGTTGCAGCGACAGGGGGCTCATGAGCAGTTCTTC.

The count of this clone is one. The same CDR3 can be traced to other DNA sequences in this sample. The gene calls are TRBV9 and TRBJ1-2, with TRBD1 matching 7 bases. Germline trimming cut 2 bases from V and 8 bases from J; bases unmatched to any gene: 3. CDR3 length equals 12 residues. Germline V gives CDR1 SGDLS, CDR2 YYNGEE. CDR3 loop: CASSVTGVGYTF. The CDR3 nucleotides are TGTGCCAGCAGCGTCACAGGGGTCGGCTACACCTTC.

The CDR3 spells CASSKGTSPTSGANVLTF. CDR3 nucleotide sequence: TGCGCCAGCAGTAAAGGGACATCTCCTACCTCTGGGGCCAACGTCCTGACTTTC. The chain is built from TRBV10-1 and TRBJ2-6, with a weak D call TRBD1 (6 bases). V dropped 5 bases and J dropped 0 bases, with 17 bases sitting between them. Germline V gene data show CDR1 as WNHNN and CDR2 as SYGVQD (reference sequence). This CDR3 spans 18 amino acids.